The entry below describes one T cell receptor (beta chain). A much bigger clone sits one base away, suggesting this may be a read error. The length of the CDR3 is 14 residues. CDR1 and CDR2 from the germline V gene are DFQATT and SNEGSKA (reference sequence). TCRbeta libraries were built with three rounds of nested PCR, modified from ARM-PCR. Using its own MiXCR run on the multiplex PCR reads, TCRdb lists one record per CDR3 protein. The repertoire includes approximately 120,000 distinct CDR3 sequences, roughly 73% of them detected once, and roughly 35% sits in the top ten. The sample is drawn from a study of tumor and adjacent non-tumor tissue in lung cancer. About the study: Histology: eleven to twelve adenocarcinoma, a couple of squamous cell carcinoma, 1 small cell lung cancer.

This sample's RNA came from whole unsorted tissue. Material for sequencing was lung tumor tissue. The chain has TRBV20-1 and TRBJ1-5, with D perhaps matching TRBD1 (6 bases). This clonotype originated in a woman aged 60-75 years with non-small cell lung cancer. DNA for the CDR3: TGCAGAGCACAAAACAGGGACGGCAATCAGCCCCAGCATTTT. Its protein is CRAQNRDGNQPQHF.